These T cell receptor beta chains were read from a single sample in a study of cytomegalovirus exposure and HLA in healthy donors. TCRdb's table, derived via immunoSEQ multiplex PCR, lists solely in-frame clones and lacks some. The sample lists hundreds of thousands of clones, around 90% occurring once. The material sequenced was PBMCs. These receptors came from a woman under 30 in good health and CMV-seronegative. Both conserved end residues are part of each CDR3. Fields, in order: J gene, clone size, V gene, D gene, CDR3 protein, CDR3 DNA. A D gene is named only where the DNA matches it firmly. Expanded clones are given a class, and other clones once, few, many or no size at all.

TRBJ2-1,.,TRBV9,TRBD2,CASSDLSSGGASDEQFF,TGTGCCAGCAGCGACCTCTCTAGCGGGGGGGCGAGTGATGAGCAGTTCTTC
TRBJ1-4,.,TRBV9,.,CASSVGGANEKLFF,TGTGCCAGCAGCGTAGGGGGCGCAAATGAAAAACTGTTTTTT
TRBJ1-5,.,TRBV21-1,.,CASSKKRDRVSNQPQHF,TGTGCCAGCAGCAAAAAAAGGGACAGGGTTTCCAATCAGCCCCAGCATTTT
TRBJ1-5,once,TRBV19,.,CASTPVGNQPQHF,TGTGCCAGTACCCCAGTGGGCAATCAGCCCCAGCATTTT
TRBJ2-5,once,TRBV2,.,CASRLRQEQQETQYF,TGTGCCAGCAGGTTAAGACAGGAGCAACAAGAGACCCAGTACTTC
TRBJ2-7,.,TRBV19,TRBD1,CASNPDRGHEQYF,TGTGCCAGTAACCCGGACAGGGGGCACGAGCAGTACTTC
TRBJ1-2,.,TRBV7-9,TRBD1,CASSLTGGNYGYTF,TGTGCCAGCAGCTTAACAGGGGGTAACTATGGCTACACCTTC
TRBJ2-4,.,TRBV20-1,.,CSAENRDIQYF,TGCAGTGCCGAGAATCGAGACATTCAGTACTTC
TRBJ2-7,.,TRBV7-9,.,CASSFRGSEPYEQYF,TGTGCCAGCAGCTTCAGGGGTTCTGAACCCTACGAGCAGTACTTC
TRBJ2-7,.,TRBV5-5,TRBD1,CASSLGRGRYEQYF,TGTGCCAGCAGCTTGGGCAGGGGGCGCTACGAGCAGTACTTC
TRBJ2-7,.,TRBV10-3,.,CAISDHRGGSYEQYF,TGTGCCATCAGTGACCACAGGGGAGGTTCCTACGAGCAGTACTTC
TRBJ1-2,once,TRBV19,TRBD1,CASSGPGGPGGYTF,TGTGCCAGTAGTGGGCCAGGGGGGCCGGGTGGCTACACCTTC
TRBJ2-4,.,TRBV7-9,.,CASSSPQGGVAKNIQYF,TGTGCCAGCAGCTCCCCCCAGGGGGGCGTAGCCAAAAACATTCAGTACTTC
TRBJ2-5,.,TRBV7-9,.,CASSPIGAAASFQETQYF,TGTGCCAGCAGCCCCATAGGGGCAGCCGCGAGTTTCCAGGAGACCCAGTACTTC
TRBJ2-2,.,TRBV9,TRBD2,CASSVVGSGGTGELFF,TGTGCCAGCAGCGTAGTCGGTAGCGGGGGAACCGGGGAGCTGTTTTTT
TRBJ1-1,.,TRBV7-8,TRBD1,CASSLPRDRALSTEAFF,TGTGCCAGCAGCTTACCCCGGGACAGGGCATTGAGCACTGAAGCTTTCTTT
TRBJ1-2,.,TRBV2,TRBD1,CASVGTGLGIDGYTF,TGTGCCAGCGTCGGGACAGGGCTTGGCATAGATGGCTACACCTTC